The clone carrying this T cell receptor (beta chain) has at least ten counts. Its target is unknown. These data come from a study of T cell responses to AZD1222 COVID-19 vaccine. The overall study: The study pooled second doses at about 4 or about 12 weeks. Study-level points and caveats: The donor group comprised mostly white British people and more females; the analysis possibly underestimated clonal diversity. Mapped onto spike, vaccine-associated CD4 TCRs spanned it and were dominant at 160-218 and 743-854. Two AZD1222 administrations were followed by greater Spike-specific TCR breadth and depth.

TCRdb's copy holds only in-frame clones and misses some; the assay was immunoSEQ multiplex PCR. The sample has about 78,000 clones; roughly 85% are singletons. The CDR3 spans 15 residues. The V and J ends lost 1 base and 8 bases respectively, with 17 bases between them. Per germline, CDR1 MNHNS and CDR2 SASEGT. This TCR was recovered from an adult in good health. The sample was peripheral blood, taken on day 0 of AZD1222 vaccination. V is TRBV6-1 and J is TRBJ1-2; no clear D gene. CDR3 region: CASSEGVWDPKGYTF. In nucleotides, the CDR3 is TGTGCCAGCAGTGAAGGGGTTTGGGATCCAAAGGGCTACACCTTC.